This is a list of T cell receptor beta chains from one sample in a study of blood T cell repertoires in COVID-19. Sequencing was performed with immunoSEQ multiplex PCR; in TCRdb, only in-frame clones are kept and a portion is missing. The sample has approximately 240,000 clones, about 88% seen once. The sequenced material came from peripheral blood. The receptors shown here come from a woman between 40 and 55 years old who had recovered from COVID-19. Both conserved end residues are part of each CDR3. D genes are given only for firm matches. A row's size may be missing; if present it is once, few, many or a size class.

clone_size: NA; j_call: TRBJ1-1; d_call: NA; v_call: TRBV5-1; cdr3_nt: TGCGCCAGCACCTACACCGGGTCTGAGAGTCCTGAAGCTTTCTTT; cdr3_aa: CASTYTGSESPEAFF
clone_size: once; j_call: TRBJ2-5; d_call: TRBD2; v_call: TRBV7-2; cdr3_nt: TGTGCCAGCAGTCAATTTACTCTCGGCGGGAGTGGGGAGACCCAGTACTTC; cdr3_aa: CASSQFTLGGSGETQYF
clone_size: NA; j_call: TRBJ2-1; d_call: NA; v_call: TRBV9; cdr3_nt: TGTGCCAGCAGCGTGAAAGGGGATTTCGATGAGCAGTTCTTC; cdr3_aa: CASSVKGDFDEQFF
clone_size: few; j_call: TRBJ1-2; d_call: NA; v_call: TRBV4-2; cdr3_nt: TGTGCCAGCAGCCAAGGGGTCAGCGGCCCCACCTTC; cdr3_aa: CASSQGVSGPTF
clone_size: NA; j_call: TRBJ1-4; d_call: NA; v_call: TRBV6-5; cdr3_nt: TGTGCCAGCAGTCCGACGGGGGGCTTGCTTGAAAAACTGTTTTTT; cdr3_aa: CASSPTGGLLEKLFF
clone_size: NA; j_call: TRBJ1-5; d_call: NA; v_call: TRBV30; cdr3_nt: TGTGCCTGGAGTTTGGGGAAGGGGCTAAGCAATCAGCCCCAGCATTTT; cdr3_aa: CAWSLGKGLSNQPQHF
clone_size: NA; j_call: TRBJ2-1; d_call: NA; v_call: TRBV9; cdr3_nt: TGTGCCAGCAGCGTGGAGGGGGCCTCCTACAATGAGCAGTTCTTC; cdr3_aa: CASSVEGASYNEQFF
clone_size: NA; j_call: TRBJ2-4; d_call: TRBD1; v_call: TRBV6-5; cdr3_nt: TGTGCCAGCAACCCCCGACAGGGTGGGAACATTCAGTACTTC; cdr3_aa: CASNPRQGGNIQYF
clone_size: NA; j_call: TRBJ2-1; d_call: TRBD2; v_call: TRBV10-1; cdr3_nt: TGCGCCAGCAGGGTCGACAGAGGGGAGCTAGCGGGGGACAATGAGCAGTTCTTC; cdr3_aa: CASRVDRGELAGDNEQFF
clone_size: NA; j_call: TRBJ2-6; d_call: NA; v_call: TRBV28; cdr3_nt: TGTGCCAGCAGTTTCTGGCAGGGTCTGCCTGGGGCCAACGTCCTGACTTTC; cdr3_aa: CASSFWQGLPGANVLTF
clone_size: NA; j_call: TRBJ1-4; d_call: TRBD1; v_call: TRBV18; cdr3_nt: TGTGCCAGCTCATGGGACAGTGAAAAGGAAAAACTGTTTTTT; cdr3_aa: CASSWDSEKEKLFF
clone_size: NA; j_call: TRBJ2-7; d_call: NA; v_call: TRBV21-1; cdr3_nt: TGTGCCAGCAGCGGCCGGACAGGGAGCGACTACGAGCAGTACTTC; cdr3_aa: CASSGRTGSDYEQYF
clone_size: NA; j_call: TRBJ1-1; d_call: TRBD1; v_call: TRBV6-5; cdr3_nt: TGTGCCAGCAGTTACTCCGGACAGGGTGAAGCTTTCTTT; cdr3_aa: CASSYSGQGEAFF
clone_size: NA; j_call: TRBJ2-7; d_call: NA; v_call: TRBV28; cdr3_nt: TGTGCCAGCACCACAGGGTACGAGCAGTACTTC; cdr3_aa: CASTTGYEQYF
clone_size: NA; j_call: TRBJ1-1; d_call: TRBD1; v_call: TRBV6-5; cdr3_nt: TGTGCCAGCAGTTATAGGGGACAGGGGGCAATGCGAGCTTTCTTT; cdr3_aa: CASSYRGQGAMRAFF
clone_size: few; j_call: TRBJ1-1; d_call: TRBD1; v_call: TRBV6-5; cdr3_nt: TGTGCCAGCAGTTACACCGGACAGGGGGCTGAAGCTTTCTTT; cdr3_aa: CASSYTGQGAEAFF
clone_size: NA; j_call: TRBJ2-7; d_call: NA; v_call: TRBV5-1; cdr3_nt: TGCGCCAGCAGCTTGGATGGGGCAGGGGTGGTCGAGCAGTACTTC; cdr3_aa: CASSLDGAGVVEQYF
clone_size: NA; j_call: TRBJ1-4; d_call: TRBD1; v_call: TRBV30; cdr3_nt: TGTGCCTGGACGAACTACGGGACAGGGGCTGAAAAACTGTTTTTT; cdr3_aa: CAWTNYGTGAEKLFF
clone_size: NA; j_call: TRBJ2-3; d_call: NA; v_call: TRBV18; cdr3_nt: TGTGCCAGCTCACCTCTCGAGGGCGCTAAGACCTCAACAGATACGCAGTATTTT; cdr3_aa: CASSPLEGAKTSTDTQYF
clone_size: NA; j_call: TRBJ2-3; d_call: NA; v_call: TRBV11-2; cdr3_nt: TGTGCCAGCAGCCTGAGGGACTCCCGCACAGATACGCAGTATTTT; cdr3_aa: CASSLRDSRTDTQYF
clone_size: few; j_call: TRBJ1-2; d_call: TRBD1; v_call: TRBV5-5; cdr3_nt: TGTGCCAGCAGCCCGACAGGGAGCGGCTATGGCTACACCTTC; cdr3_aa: CASSPTGSGYGYTF
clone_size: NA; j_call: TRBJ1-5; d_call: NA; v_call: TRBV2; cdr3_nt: TGTGCCAGCAGCAGAGAGTGGGAGACGGCCCAGCATTTT; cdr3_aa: CASSREWETAQHF
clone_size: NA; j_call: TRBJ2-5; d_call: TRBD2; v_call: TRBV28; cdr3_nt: TGTGCCAGCAGTTTAACCCCTAGCGGGGGGGCAAAGACCCAGTACTTC; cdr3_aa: CASSLTPSGGAKTQYF
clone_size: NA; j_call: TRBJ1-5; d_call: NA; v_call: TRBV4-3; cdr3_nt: TGCGCCAGCAGCCAATTTTATACAGGAGTCAATCAGCCCCAGCATTTT; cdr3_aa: CASSQFYTGVNQPQHF
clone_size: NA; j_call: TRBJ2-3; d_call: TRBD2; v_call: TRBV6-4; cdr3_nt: TGTGCCAGCAGTGAAAGCGGGGGGGCCACAGATACGCAGTATTTT; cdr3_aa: CASSESGGATDTQYF
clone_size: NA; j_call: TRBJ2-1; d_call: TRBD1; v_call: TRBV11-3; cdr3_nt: TGTGCCAGCAGCCCCGGGACAGGGTCCTACAATGAGCAGTTCTTC; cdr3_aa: CASSPGTGSYNEQFF
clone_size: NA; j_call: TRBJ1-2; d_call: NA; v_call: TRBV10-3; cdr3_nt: TGTGCCATCAGTGAGTCGCGGGTGGTCGGGCTCTATGGCTACACCTTC; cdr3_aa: CAISESRVVGLYGYTF
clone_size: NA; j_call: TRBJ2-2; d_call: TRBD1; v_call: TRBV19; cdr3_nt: TGTGCCAGTAGTGGACCGGGACAGGCAACCGGGGAGCTGTTTTTT; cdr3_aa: CASSGPGQATGELFF
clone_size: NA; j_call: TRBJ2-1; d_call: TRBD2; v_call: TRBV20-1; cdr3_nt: TGCAGTGCTAGTCAGACTAGCGGGGGGGCAAATGAGCAGTTCTTC; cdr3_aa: CSASQTSGGANEQFF
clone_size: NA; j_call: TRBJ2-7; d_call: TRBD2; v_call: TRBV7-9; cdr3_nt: TGTGCCAGCAGCTCCGCGACGTTATCTAGCGGGGATTCCTACGAGCAGTACTTC; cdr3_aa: CASSSATLSSGDSYEQYF
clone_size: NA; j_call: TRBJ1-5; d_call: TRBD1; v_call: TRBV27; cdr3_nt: TGTGCCAGCCGGGACAGGGGCAATCAGCCCCAGCATTTT; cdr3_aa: CASRDRGNQPQHF
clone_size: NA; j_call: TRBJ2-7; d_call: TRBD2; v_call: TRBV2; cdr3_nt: TGTGCCAGCAGGGTATCCGGGACTAGTCACGAGCAGTACTTC; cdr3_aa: CASRVSGTSHEQYF
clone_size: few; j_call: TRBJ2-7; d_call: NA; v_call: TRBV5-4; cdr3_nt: TGTGCCGGAAGGCGGGACGGAGGCGAGCAGTACTTC; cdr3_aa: CAGRRDGGEQYF
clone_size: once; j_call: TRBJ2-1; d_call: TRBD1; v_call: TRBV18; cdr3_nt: TGTGCCAGCTCACCACCGGTGCGACAGGGTACCCCTGGACACAATGAGCAGTTCTTC; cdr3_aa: CASSPPVRQGTPGHNEQFF
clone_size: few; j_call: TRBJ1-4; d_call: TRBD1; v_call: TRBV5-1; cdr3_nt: TGCGCCAGCAGCCCGGACAGGGGGCGAGGTGAAAAACTGTTTTTT; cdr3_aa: CASSPDRGRGEKLFF
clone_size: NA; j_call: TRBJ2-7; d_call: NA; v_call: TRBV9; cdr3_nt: TGTGCCAGCAGCGTTGGGGACTCGCTTTCATGGGAGCAGTACTTC; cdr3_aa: CASSVGDSLSWEQYF
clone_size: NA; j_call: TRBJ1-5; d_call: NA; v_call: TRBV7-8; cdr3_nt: TGTGCCAGCAGCCCAGCGGGGAGTCAGCCCCAGCATTTT; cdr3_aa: CASSPAGSQPQHF
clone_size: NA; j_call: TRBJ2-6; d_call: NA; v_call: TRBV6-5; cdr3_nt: TGTGCCAGCACCCCCAGGTCTGGGGCCAACGTCCTGACTTTC; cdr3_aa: CASTPRSGANVLTF
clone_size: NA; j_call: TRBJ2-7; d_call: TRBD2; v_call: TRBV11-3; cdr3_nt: TGTGCCAGCAGCTTATTGCGGGAGGGCTCCTACGAGCAGTACTTC; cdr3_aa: CASSLLREGSYEQYF
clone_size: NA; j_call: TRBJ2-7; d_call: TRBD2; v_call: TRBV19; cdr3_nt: TGTGCCAGTAGTCCACAGGGAGCGGGGGCCTACGAGCAGTACTTC; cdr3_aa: CASSPQGAGAYEQYF
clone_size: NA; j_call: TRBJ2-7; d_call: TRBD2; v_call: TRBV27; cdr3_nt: TGTGCCAGCAGTTTGAGCGGGGGGACCTACGAGCAGTACTTC; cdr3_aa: CASSLSGGTYEQYF
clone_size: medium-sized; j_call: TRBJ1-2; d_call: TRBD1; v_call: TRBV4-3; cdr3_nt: TGCGCCAGCAGCCAAGTCGGCGGGACAGGGCACTATGGCTACACCTTC; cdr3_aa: CASSQVGGTGHYGYTF
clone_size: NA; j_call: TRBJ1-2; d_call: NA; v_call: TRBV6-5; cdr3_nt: TGTGCCAGCCGACCCCCCTTCGCGGGGTCCTATGGCTACACCTTC; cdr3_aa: CASRPPFAGSYGYTF
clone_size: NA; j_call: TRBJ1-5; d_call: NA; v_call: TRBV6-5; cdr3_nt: TGTGCCAGCAGTCCGTACAGGGTGGATCAGCCCCAGCATTTT; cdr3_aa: CASSPYRVDQPQHF
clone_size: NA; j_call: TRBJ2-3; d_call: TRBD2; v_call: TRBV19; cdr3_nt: TGTGCCAGTAGTCCTAGCGGGAGGCCAGATACGCAGTATTTT; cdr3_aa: CASSPSGRPDTQYF
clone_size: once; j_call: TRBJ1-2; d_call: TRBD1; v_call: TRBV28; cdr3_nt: TGTGCCAGCAGCACCGACGACAGGGTCTATGGCTACACCTTC; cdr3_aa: CASSTDDRVYGYTF
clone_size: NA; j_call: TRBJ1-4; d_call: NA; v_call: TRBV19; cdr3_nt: TGTGCCAGTAGTATGAGACAGAGCGTTAATGAAAAACTGTTTTTT; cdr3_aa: CASSMRQSVNEKLFF
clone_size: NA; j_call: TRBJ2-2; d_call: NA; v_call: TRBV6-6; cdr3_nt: TGTGCCAGCAGTCCCAGGGCTAATTCCGGGACCGGGGAGCTGTTTTTT; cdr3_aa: CASSPRANSGTGELFF
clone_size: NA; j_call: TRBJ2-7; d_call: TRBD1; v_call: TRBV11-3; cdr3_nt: TGTGCCAGCAGCTTACACAGGGGGGCCTACGAGCAGTACTTC; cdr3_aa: CASSLHRGAYEQYF
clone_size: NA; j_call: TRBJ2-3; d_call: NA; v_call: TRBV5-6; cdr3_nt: TGTGCCAGCAGCCCCCCGGGGGTCTCAGATACGCAGTATTTT; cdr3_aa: CASSPPGVSDTQYF
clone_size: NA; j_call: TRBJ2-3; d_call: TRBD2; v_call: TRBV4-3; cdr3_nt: TGCGCCAGCAGCCAAGTACTAGCGGGGGGGCCGGATACGCAGTATTTT; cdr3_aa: CASSQVLAGGPDTQYF
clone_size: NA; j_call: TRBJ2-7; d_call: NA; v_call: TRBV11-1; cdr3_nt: TGTGCCAGCAGCCCAGGGGGGACGGGCTCCTACGAGCAGTACTTC; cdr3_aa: CASSPGGTGSYEQYF